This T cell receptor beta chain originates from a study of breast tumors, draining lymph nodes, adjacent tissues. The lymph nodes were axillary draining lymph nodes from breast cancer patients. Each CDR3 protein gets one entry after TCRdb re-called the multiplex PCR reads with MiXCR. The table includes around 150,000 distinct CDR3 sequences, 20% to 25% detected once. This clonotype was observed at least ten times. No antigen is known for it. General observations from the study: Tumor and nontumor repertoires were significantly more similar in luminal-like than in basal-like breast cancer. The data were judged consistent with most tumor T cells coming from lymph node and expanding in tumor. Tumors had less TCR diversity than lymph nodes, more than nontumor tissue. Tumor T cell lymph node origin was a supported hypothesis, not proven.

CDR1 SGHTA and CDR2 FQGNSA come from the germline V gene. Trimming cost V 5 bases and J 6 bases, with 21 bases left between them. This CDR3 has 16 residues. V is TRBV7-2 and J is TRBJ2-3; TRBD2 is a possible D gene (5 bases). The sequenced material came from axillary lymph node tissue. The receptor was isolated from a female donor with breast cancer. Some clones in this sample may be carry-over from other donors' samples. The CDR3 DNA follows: TGTGCCAGCAGCCCTTGGGCCGGTAGCGCTAGGGATACGCAGTATTTT. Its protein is CASSPWAGSARDTQYF.